The 22 T cell receptor beta chains below come from one sample, sequenced in a study of response to subunit inactivated influenza vaccine. TCRdb reanalysed the RT-PCR reads using MiXCR and keeps one entry per CDR3 protein. The sample consists of about 830,000 distinct CDR3 sequences, under 20% of them appearing once. Sequenced material: PBMCs from blood, taken roughly 5 days after vaccination. The receptor source for this set is a man over 45 who received an inactivated influenza vaccine.

The chain has TRBV4-3 and TRBJ2-3; TRBD2 agrees at 9 bases. With 3 bases clipped from V and 3 bases from J, the junction kept 4 bases outside the gene matches. CDR3 length equals 15 residues. Germline loops: CDR1 LGHNA, CDR2 YSLEER. The CDR3 coding sequence is TGCGCCAGCAGCCAGGGACTAGCAAGGACAGATACGCAGTATTTT. Encoded protein: CASSQGLARTDTQYF.

This chain connects TRBV7-2 to TRBJ2-1; 9 bases align to TRBD2. Per the germline V gene, CDR1 is SGHTA and CDR2 is FQGNSA. V gave up 3 bases and J gave up 5 bases; unmatched junction bases: 5. The CDR3 covers 15 residues. CDR3 sequence reads: CASSFSGRGHNEQFF. For the CDR3, the DNA is TGTGCCAGCAGCTTTAGCGGGAGAGGCCACAATGAGCAGTTCTTC.

CDR3 residues: CSASPGAGWNEQFF. The CDR3 DNA is TGCAGTGCTAGTCCAGGGGCGGGATGGAATGAGCAGTTCTTC. The J gene is TRBJ2-1, the V gene TRBV20-1; either TRBD1 or TRBD2 may fit D (6 bases each). Per the germline V gene, CDR1 is DFQATT and CDR2 is SNEGSKA (reference sequence). CDR3 length: 14 amino acids. Trimming cost V 3 bases and J 7 bases, with 16 bases left between them.

The V call is TRBV12-3 or TRBV12-4, the J call TRBJ2-5; D is unclear. The germline V and J ends were trimmed by 5 bases and 6 bases, with 22 bases remaining between them. This CDR3 is 16 amino acids long. CDR3 loop: CASSPGTGMDPKTQYF. Here the CDR3 DNA reads TGTGCCAGCAGTCCCGGTACTGGCATGGACCCTAAGACCCAGTACTTC.

This clonotype was seen a few times. The chain uses TRBV6-1 and TRBJ2-1, with 8 bases fitting TRBD1. Germline V gene data show CDR1 as MNHNS and CDR2 as SASEGT. The CDR3 spans 15 residues. The trim removed 6 bases at V and 2 bases at J, leaving 6 bases unmatched. The CDR3 coding sequence is TGTGCCAGCAGCCTCATGGACAGGGCCTACAATGAGCAGTTCTTC. Its protein is CASSLMDRAYNEQFF.

The chain links TRBV5-1 to TRBJ2-7, with 7 nucleotides matching TRBD1. Germline CDR1 and CDR2: SGHRS and YFSETQ. V shed 3 bases and J 0 bases; nucleotides not matched to a gene: 6. This CDR3 comprises 15 residues. The CDR3 DNA reads as TGCGCCAGCAGCTCGCCGGGACAGCTCTCCTACGAGCAGTACTTC. Amino acid sequence: CASSSPGQLSYEQYF. Complete variable domain (other parts from reference TRBV5-1 and TRBJ2-7): KAGVTQTPRYLIKTRGQQVTLSCSPISGHRSVSWYQQTPGQGLQFLFEYFSETQRNKGNFPGRFSGRQFSNSRSEMNVSTLELGDSALYLCASSSPGQLSYEQYFGPGTRLTVT.

The CDR3, as DNA: TGCGCCAGCAGTGAGGGTGACAGGTCCCACGAGCAGTACTTC. It translates to CASSEGDRSHEQYF. The V call is TRBV10-1, the J call TRBJ2-7; possibly TRBD1 for D (6 bases). Trimming removed 2 bases at V and 5 bases at J, with 13 bases between. Germline V gives CDR1 WNHNN, CDR2 SYGVQD (reference sequence). The CDR3 has 14 residues.

The chain links TRBV20-1 to TRBJ2-3; D possibly corresponds to TRBD2 (6 bases). The V end was cut by 2 bases, the J end by 3 bases, with 9 bases between. Germline V CDR1 and CDR2: DFQATT, SNEGSKA (reference sequence). This CDR3 has 13 amino acids. DNA of the CDR3: TGCAGTGCTAGATCCGGGACTACAGATACGCAGTATTTT. Residues: CSARSGTTDTQYF.

This chain uses TRBV4-3 with TRBJ2-1; 11 bases align to TRBD2. The trim removed 2 bases at V and 10 bases at J, leaving 19 bases unmatched. This CDR3 comprises 19 residues. The V gene's germline CDR1 is LGHNA and CDR2 YSLEER. DNA for the CDR3: TGCGCCAGCAGCCAACAAATCTCCGGGACTAGCGGAAAACTCCGGGAGCAGTTCTTC. Its translation is CASSQQISGTSGKLREQFF.

The chain couples TRBV18 to TRBJ1-1, with 8 bases that match TRBD1. The CDR3 totals 14 residues. Trimming removed 3 bases from V and 6 bases from J; junction bases left unmatched: 6. Germline lookup yields CDR1 KGHSH and CDR2 LQKENI. Here the CDR3 DNA reads TGTGCCAGCTCACCCGCAGGGGGCTTCGCTGAAGCTTTCTTT. Amino acids: CASSPAGGFAEAFF.

This clonotype showed up many times. The V gene is TRBV15, the J gene TRBJ2-7; TRBD1 aligns across 7 bases. Germline CDR1 reads LNHNV; CDR2 reads YYDKDF (reference sequence). V lost 4 bases to trimming and J lost 5 bases; unmatched junction nucleotides: 5. The length of the CDR3 is 13 residues. The CDR3 DNA sequence: TGTGCCACCAGCACCGGGACAGCCCACGAGCAGTACTTC. Residues: CATSTGTAHEQYF.

This clonotype has a handful of counts. The CDR3 spells CATSRGGTEQFF. DNA of the CDR3: TGTGCCACCAGCAGAGGGGGGACAGAGCAGTTCTTC. This chain connects TRBV15 to TRBJ2-1, with D possibly matching TRBD1 (6 bases). The V and J ends lost 1 base and 10 bases respectively, with 8 bases between them. Germline values: CDR1 LNHNV, CDR2 YYDKDF (reference sequence). This CDR3 has 12 amino acids.

The V gene is TRBV20-1, the J gene TRBJ2-1, with 15 bases aligning to TRBD2. Per the germline V gene, CDR1 is DFQATT and CDR2 is SNEGSKA (reference sequence). The CDR3 has 15 amino acids. V trimming: 1 base; J trimming: 7 bases; junction bases outside the gene matches: 2. The CDR3, as DNA: TGCAGTGCTAGAGCCGGGACTAGCGGGGGGAATGAGCAGTTCTTC. Translating gives CSARAGTSGGNEQFF.

This clonotype turned up a few times. This sequence joins TRBV10-2 and TRBJ2-2; the match to TRBD1 covers 8 bases. V lost 6 bases to trimming and J lost 1 base; unmatched junction nucleotides: 7. In germline, CDR1 is WSHSY, CDR2 SAAADI. The CDR3 has 16 amino acids. The CDR3: CASSPKGQGNTGELFF. The CDR3 coding sequence is TGCGCCAGCAGCCCGAAAGGACAGGGGAACACCGGGGAGCTGTTTTTT.

CDR3 in amino acids: CASRPAADTGELFF. The CDR3 nucleotides are TGTGCCAGCAGACCCGCGGCAGACACCGGGGAGCTGTTTTTT. This chain links TRBV7-3 with TRBJ2-2; D not resolved. The V gene's germline CDR1 is SGHTA and CDR2 FQGTGA. Deletions cut 6 bases from V and 3 bases from J, with 11 bases between. There are 14 residues in the CDR3.

The gene calls are TRBV12-3 or TRBV12-4 and TRBJ2-7; D gene unclear. The CDR3 covers 12 residues. Trimming left V 8 bases short and J 0 bases short, with 8 bases between. CDR3 in DNA: TGTGCCAGCGCGATGGGCTCCTACGAGCAGTACTTC. It yields the protein CASAMGSYEQYF.

This clonotype has ten or more counts. The gene calls are TRBV20-1 and TRBJ2-3; D gene ambiguous. CDR3 length equals 12 residues. The germline V gene has CDR1 DFQATT and CDR2 SNEGSKA (reference sequence). Trimming took 3 bases from V and 0 from J, leaving 4 bases between them. In nucleotides, the CDR3 is TGCAGTGCTAGGTCTAGCACAGATACGCAGTATTTT. This gives the protein CSARSSTDTQYF.

This clonotype was seen a handful of times. The chain is built from TRBV5-6 and TRBJ1-1; D is unclear. The V and J ends lost 2 bases and 2 bases respectively, with 10 bases between them. In germline, CDR1 is SGHDT, CDR2 YYEEEE. The CDR3 is 14 residues long. DNA of the CDR3: TGTGCCAGCAGCTTTATTCAGGTAAACACTGAAGCTTTCTTT. Its protein product is CASSFIQVNTEAFF. Full variable domain (rest looked up from reference TRBV5-6 and TRBJ1-1): DAGVTQSPTHLIKTRGQQVTLRCSPKSGHDTVSWYQQALGQGPQFIFQYYEEEERQRGNFPDRFSGHQFPNYSSELNVNALLLGDSALYLCASSFIQVNTEAFFGQGTRLTVV.

The J gene is TRBJ2-2, the V gene TRBV5-1; no firm D call. V lost 3 bases and J 7 bases, leaving 10 bases between the germline ends. The CDR3 is made up of 13 amino acids. In germline, CDR1 is SGHRS, CDR2 YFSETQ. The CDR3 DNA reads as TGCGCCAGCAGCTGGCTGGTGCTCGGGGAGCTGTTTTTT. This encodes CASSWLVLGELFF.

The V and J genes are TRBV4-2 and TRBJ2-1; TRBD2 matches 11 bases. The germline CDR1 and CDR2 sequences are LGHNA and YNFKEQ. Trimming cost V 3 bases and J 12 bases; bases outside gene matches: 19. The CDR3 length is 18 residues. The CDR3 region has the DNA TGTGCCAGCAGCCAGAATGTAGCGGGAGGGCCGACAACCGGGGGGCAGTTCTTC. Protein: CASSQNVAGGPTTGGQFF.

This CDR3 is CASSIRHNPDTQYF. CDR3 DNA sequence: TGTGCCAGCAGTATCCGACATAACCCAGATACGCAGTATTTT. The chain combines TRBV6-1 with TRBJ2-3; D ambiguous. V was shortened by 5 bases and J by 4 bases, with 13 bases between the two germline ends. Germline V gene data show CDR1 as MNHNS and CDR2 as SASEGT. This CDR3 region has 14 residues.

This rearrangement joins TRBV6-4 to TRBJ2-1; D is tentatively TRBD1 or TRBD2 (6 bases each). Trimming took 4 bases from V and 7 from J, leaving 17 bases between them. The CDR3 totals 15 residues. Germline V gene data show CDR1 as MRHNA and CDR2 as SNTAGT. The CDR3: CASSVLGGGINEQFF. The CDR3 nucleotides read TGTGCCAGCAGTGTACTAGGAGGGGGTATAAATGAGCAGTTCTTC.